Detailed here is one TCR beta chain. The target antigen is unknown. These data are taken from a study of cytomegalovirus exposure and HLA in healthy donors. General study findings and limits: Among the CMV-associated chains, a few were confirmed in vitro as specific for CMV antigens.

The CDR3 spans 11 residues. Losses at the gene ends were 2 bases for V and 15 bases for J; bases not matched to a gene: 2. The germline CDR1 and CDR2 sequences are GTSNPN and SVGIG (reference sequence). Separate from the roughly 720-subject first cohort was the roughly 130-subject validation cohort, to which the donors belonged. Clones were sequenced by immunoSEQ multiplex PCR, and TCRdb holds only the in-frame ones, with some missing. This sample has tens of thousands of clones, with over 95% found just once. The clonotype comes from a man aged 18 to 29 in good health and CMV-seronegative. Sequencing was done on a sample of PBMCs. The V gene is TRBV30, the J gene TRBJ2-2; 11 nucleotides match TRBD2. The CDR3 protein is CAWSLAGGLFF. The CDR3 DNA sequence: TGTGCCTGGAGTCTAGCGGGAGGATTGTTTTTT.